This T cell receptor beta chain is drawn from a study of T cells in Graves' hyperthyroidism and ophthalmopathy. Patients were excluded because of uncontrolled infection, other autoimmune disease, pregnancy or lactation. About 10 ml of fresh peripheral blood supplied the PBMCs. Amplification of TCR beta CDR3 regions used RNA as the template. TCR CDR3 underwent first-round RT-PCR with the HTBI primer set. From the multiplex PCR reads, TCRdb called clonotypes with MiXCR, one entry per CDR3 protein. This table has some 580,000 distinct CDR3 sequences, 16% appearing once. CDR1 GTSNPN and CDR2 SVGIG come from the germline V gene (reference sequence). The CDR3 is 14 amino acids. Deletions cut 1 base from V and 7 bases from J, with 13 bases between.

The clonotype was recovered from a middle-aged woman with Graves' ophthalmopathy. The sample was blood. V gene TRBV30 combines with J gene TRBJ1-4; a weak D match, TRBD1 (6 bases). The CDR3 DNA follows: TGTGCCTGGAGTGGTTCCAGGGGTCTTGAAAAACTGTTTTTT. Encoded protein: CAWSGSRGLEKLFF. Filled out from reference TRBV30 and TRBJ1-4, the complete variable domain reads SQTIHQWPATLVQPVGSPLSLECTVEGTSNPNLYWYRQAAGRGLQLLFYSVGIGQISSEVPQNLSASRPQDRQFILSSKKLLLSDSGFYLCAWSGSRGLEKLFFGSGTQLSVL.